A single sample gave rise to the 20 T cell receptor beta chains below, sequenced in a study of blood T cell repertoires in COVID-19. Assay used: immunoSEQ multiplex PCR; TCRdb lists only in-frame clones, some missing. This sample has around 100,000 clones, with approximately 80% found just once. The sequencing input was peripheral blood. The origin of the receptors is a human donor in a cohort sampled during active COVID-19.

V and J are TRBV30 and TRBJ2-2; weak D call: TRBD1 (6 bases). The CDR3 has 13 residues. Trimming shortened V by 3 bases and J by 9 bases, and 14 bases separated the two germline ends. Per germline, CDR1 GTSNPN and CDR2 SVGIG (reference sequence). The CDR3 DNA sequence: TGTGCCTGGAGCAACAGGGACCGTAGGGAGCTGTTTTTT. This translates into CAWSNRDRRELFF.

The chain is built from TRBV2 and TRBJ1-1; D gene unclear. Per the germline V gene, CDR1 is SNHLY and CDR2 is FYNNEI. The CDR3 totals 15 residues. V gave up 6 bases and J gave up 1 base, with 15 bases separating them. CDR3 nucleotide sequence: TGTGCCAGCAGCCCCAATGCGGGAGAGAACACTGAAGCTTTCTTT. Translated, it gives CASSPNAGENTEAFF.

CDR3 sequence reads: CASSVGGVVAYNEQFF. The DNA for the CDR3 is TGTGCCAGCAGCGTAGGGGGGGTGGTCGCATACAATGAGCAGTTCTTC. This chain uses TRBV9 with TRBJ2-1, with D maybe TRBD2 (6 bases). CDR1 is SGDLS and CDR2 is YYNGEE in the germline V gene. Trimming removed 0 bases at V and 4 bases at J, with 14 bases between. CDR3 length: 16 amino acids.

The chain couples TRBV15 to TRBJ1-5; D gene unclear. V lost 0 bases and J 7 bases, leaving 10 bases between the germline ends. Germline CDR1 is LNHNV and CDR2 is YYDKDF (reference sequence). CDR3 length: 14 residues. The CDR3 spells CATSRDLAQQPQHF. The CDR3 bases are TGTGCCACCAGCAGAGATCTAGCGCAGCAGCCCCAGCATTTT.

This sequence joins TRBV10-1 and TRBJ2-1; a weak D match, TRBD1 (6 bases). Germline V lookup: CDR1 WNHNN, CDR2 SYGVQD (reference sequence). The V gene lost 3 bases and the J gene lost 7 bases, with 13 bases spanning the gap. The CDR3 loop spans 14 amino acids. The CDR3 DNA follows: TGCGCCAGCAGTGAAGGGCCCAGGGGAAATGAGCAGTTCTTC. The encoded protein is CASSEGPRGNEQFF.

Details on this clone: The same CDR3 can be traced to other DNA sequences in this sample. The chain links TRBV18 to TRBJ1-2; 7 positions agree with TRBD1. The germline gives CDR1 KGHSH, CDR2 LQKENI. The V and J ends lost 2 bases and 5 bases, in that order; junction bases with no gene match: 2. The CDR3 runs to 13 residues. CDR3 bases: TGTGCCAGCTCACCAGACAGGGATTATGGCTACACCTTC. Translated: CASSPDRDYGYTF.

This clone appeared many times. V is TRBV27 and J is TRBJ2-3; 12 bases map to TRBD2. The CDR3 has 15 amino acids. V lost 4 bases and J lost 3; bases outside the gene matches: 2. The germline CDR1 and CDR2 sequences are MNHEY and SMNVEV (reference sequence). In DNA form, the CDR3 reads TGTGCCAGCAGTTGGACTAGCGGGGTGACAGATACGCAGTATTTT. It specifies CASSWTSGVTDTQYF.

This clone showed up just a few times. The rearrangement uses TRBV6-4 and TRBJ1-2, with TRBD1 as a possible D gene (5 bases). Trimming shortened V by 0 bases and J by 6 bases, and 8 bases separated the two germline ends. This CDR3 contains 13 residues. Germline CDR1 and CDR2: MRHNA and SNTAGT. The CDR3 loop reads CASSDSLGDGYTF. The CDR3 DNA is TGTGCCAGCAGTGACTCGTTAGGGGATGGCTACACCTTC.

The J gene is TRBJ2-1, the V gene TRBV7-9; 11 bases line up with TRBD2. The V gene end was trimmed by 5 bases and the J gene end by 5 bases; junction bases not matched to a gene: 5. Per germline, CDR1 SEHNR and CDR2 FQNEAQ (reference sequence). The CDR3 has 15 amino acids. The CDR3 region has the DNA TGTGCCAGCAGCCAAACTAGCGGGGGACACAATGAGCAGTTCTTC. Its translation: CASSQTSGGHNEQFF.

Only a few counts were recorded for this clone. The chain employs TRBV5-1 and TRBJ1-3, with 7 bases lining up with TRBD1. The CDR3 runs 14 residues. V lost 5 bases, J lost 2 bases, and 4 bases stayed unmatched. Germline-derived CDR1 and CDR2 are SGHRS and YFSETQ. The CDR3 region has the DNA TGCGCCAGCAGGACTACAGGGGCTGGAAACACCATATATTTT. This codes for CASRTTGAGNTIYF.

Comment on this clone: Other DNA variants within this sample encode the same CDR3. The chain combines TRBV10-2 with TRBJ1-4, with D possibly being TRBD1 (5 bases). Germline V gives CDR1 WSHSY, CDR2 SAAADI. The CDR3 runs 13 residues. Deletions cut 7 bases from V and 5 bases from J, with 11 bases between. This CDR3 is CASTGHLNEKLFF. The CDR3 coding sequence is TGCGCCAGCACTGGACACTTAAATGAAAAACTGTTTTTT.

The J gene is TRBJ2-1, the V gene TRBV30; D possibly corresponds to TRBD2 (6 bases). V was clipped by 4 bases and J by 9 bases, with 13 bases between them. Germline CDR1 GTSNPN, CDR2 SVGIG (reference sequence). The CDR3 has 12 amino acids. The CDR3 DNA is TGTGCCTGGACGGGGAGGAGTAGTGAGCAGTTCTTC. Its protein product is CAWTGRSSEQFF.

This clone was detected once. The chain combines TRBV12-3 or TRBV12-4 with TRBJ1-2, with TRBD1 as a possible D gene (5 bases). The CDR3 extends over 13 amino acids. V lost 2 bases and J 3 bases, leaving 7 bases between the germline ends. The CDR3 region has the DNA TGTGCCAGCAGTTTAAGGGGCGACTATGGCTACACCTTC. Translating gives CASSLRGDYGYTF.

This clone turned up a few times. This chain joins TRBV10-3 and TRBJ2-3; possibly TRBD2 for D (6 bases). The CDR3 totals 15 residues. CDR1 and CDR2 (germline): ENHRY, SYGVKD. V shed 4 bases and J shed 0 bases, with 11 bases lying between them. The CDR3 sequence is CAISGRGFSTDTQYF. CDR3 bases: TGTGCCATCAGTGGTCGGGGGTTCAGCACAGATACGCAGTATTTT.

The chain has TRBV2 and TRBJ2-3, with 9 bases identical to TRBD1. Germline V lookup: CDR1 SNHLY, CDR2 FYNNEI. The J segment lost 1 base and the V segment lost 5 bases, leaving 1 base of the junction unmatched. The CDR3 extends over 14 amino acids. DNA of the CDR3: TGTGCCAGCAGTCGGGACAGGGGCACAGATACGCAGTATTTT. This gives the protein CASSRDRGTDTQYF.

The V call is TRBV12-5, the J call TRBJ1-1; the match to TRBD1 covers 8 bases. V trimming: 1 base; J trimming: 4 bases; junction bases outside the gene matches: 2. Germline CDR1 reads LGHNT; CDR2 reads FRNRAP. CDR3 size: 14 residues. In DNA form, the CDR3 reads TGTGCTAGTGGTTTGGGACAGGGGAGCACTGAAGCTTTCTTT. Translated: CASGLGQGSTEAFF.

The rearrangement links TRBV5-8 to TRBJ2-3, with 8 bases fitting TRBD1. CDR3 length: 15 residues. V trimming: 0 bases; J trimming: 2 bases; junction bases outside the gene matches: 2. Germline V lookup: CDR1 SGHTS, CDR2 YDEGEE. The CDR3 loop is CASSLGQGFTDTQYF. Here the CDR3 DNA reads TGTGCCAGCAGCTTGGGACAGGGGTTCACAGATACGCAGTATTTT.

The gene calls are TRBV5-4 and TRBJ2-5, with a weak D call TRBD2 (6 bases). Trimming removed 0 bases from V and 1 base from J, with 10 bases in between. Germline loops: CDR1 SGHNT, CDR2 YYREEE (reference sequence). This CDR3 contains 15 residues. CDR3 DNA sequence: TGTGCCAGCAGCTTGGAGGGAGGATCCCAAGAGACCCAGTACTTC. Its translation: CASSLEGGSQETQYF.

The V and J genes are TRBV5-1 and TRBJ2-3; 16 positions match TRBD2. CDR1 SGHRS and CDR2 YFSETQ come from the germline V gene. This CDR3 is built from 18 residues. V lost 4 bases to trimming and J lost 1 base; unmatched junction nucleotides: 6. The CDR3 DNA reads TGCGCCAGCAGCCAGGGACTAGCGGGGGGGCCAGGCACAGATACGCAGTATTTT. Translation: CASSQGLAGGPGTDTQYF.

CDR3 in amino acids: CASGKTTLGYGYTF. Written as DNA, the CDR3 is TGTGCCAGCGGAAAGACTACCTTGGGCTATGGCTACACCTTC. V is TRBV27 and J is TRBJ1-2; D is unresolved. V dropped 8 bases and J dropped 4 bases, with 17 bases sitting between them. The CDR3 loop spans 14 amino acids. The V gene's germline CDR1 is MNHEY and CDR2 SMNVEV (reference sequence).